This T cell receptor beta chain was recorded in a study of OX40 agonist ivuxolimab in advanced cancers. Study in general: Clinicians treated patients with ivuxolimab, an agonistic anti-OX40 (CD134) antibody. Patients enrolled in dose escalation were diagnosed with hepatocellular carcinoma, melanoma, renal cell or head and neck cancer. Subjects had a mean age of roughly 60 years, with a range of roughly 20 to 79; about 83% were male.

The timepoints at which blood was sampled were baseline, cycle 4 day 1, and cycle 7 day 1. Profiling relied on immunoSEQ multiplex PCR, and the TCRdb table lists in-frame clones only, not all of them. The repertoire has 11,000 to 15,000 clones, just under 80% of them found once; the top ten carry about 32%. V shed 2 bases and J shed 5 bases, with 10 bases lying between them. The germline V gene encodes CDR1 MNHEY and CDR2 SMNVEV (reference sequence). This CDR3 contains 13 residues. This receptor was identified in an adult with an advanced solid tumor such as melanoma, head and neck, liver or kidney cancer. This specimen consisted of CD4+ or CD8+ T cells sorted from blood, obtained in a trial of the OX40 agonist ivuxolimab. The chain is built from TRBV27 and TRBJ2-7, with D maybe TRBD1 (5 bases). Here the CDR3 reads CASSLGAGNEQYF. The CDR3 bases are TGTGCCAGCAGTTTAGGGGCAGGGAACGAGCAGTACTTC.